At least ten counts were recorded for the clone carrying this TCR beta chain. Its antigen remains unidentified. The V end lost 4 bases, the J end lost 7 bases, and 17 bases lay between the germline ends. The CDR3 is 15 amino acids. The germline V gene encodes CDR1 SGDLS and CDR2 YYNGEE. Generation of TCR beta libraries employed quantitative 5'-RACE incorporating molecular barcodes. TCRdb re-called the 5' RACE reads with MiXCR, one entry per CDR3 protein. The profile shows about 92,000 distinct CDR3 sequences, 8.8% of them singletons. The data derive from a study of CD8 T cells in ankylosing spondylitis. Study findings and constraints: Within ankylosing spondylitis blood, a TCR beta motif made up of under 10 highly homologous variants appeared to be characteristic. Clones linked to disease were reported to show significant enrichment in matched ankylosing spondylitis synovial fluid.

The specimen was blood, either unsorted or a sorted T cell fraction (not recorded which). The TCR sequence derives from a male donor with ankylosing spondylitis or in good health (not recorded which). V usage is TRBV9 and J usage is TRBJ1-4; possible D gene TRBD1, 6 bases. CDR3 nucleotides: TGTGCCAGCAGCATCAGCACAGGGACGCGTGAAAAACTGTTTTTT. Its protein product is CASSISTGTREKLFF.